The 22 T cell receptor beta chains in this list originate from one sample, sequenced in a study of Graves' ophthalmopathy and Graves' hyperthyroidism. Amplified material comprised TCR beta CDR3 regions derived from RNA transcripts. RT-PCR with HTBI primers came first, then second-round multiplex PCR. TCRdb reprocessed the multiplex PCR reads via MiXCR and lists one record per CDR3 protein. The table lists roughly 400,000 distinct CDR3 sequences, 15% of them singletons. Sequenced material: peripheral blood. These receptor sequences come from a woman aged 18-29 years with stable Graves' hyperthyroidism.

The chain employs TRBV12-3 or TRBV12-4 and TRBJ1-1, with a weak D call TRBD1 (5 bases). This CDR3 is built from 14 residues. V lost 6 bases to trimming and J lost 1 base, with 12 bases between them. DNA for the CDR3: TGTGCCAGCAGACTACAGGACTCGAACACTGAAGCTTTCTTT. Translating gives CASRLQDSNTEAFF.

Concerning this clonotype: Since a much larger clone is just one base distant, this may be a read error. J is TRBJ2-2 and V is TRBV6-2 or TRBV6-3, with D unclear. The CDR3 length is 10 residues. V was pared by 8 bases and J by 8 bases, with 6 bases between. The germline gives CDR1 MNHEY, CDR2 SVGEGT. The CDR3 here is CASEIGELFF. DNA of the CDR3: TGTGCCAGCGAAATAGGGGAGCTGTTTTTT.

V is TRBV6-4 and J is TRBJ2-2, with 8 nucleotides matching TRBD2. J was trimmed by 3 bases and V by 4 bases; bases with no gene match: 1. Germline V lookup: CDR1 MRHNA, CDR2 SNTAGT. The CDR3 runs to 14 residues. The CDR3 DNA is TGTGCCAGCAGTGTCGGGGGGGACACCGGGGAGCTGTTTTTT. This sequence encodes CASSVGGDTGELFF.

In this sample, this clonotype turned up many times. The chain carries TRBV6-5 and TRBJ2-5; D possibly corresponds to TRBD1 (6 bases). CDR3 length: 14 residues. CDR1 is MNHEY, CDR2 SVGAGI, per germline. The germline V and J ends were trimmed by 7 bases and 1 base, with 13 bases remaining between them. CDR3 sequence: CASKTGQLQETQYF. The CDR3 nucleotides read TGTGCCAGCAAAACAGGACAGCTCCAAGAGACCCAGTACTTC.

Many counts were recorded for this clonotype. The chain couples TRBV24-1 to TRBJ2-5; 9 nucleotides line up with TRBD2. The CDR3 extends over 14 amino acids. V lost 3 bases and J lost 5; bases outside the gene matches: 3. Germline V gene data show CDR1 as KGHDR and CDR2 as SFDVKD. DNA for the CDR3: TGTGCCACCAGTGATCGGACTAGCGTGGAGACCCAGTACTTC. Amino acids: CATSDRTSVETQYF.

This clonotype was picked up many times. A much larger clone lies one base from this, so it may be a read error. The chain is built from TRBV6-2 or TRBV6-3 and TRBJ2-2, with 8 bases matching TRBD1. CDR1 is MNHEY and CDR2 is SVGEGT in the germline V gene. J lost 9 bases, V lost 5 bases, and 11 bases had no gene match. The CDR3 runs to 15 residues. The chain's CDR3 is CASSSSGGNDRELFF. For the CDR3, the DNA is TGTGCCAGCAGTAGCTCAGGGGGCAATGATCGGGAGCTGTTTTTT.

This clonotype was recorded at least ten times. As DNA, the CDR3 is TGTGCCAGCAGTTTACGAAGGACTATTCAAGAGACCCAGTACTTC. It specifies CASSLRRTIQETQYF. The V call is TRBV12-3 or TRBV12-4, the J call TRBJ2-5, with a tentative D call TRBD2 (6 bases). Trimming removed 2 bases from V and 2 bases from J, with 12 bases in between. CDR3 length: 15 amino acids.

There are a few counts of this clonotype. The chain couples TRBV27 to TRBJ1-2; D is possibly TRBD1 (6 bases). Trimming left V 3 bases short and J 6 bases short, with 20 bases between. The CDR3 is 16 residues long. Germline V gene lookup returns CDR1 MNHEY and CDR2 SMNVEV (reference sequence). CDR3 protein: CASSFSITGRKDGYTF. The CDR3 DNA is TGTGCCAGCAGTTTCTCGATAACAGGGAGAAAAGATGGCTACACCTTC.

The CDR3 is CASRKRQGAGGELFF. The CDR3 DNA reads as TGTGCCAGTAGGAAGAGACAGGGGGCCGGCGGGGAGCTGTTTTTT. The V and J genes are TRBV19 and TRBJ2-2, with 10 positions matching TRBD1. Losses at the gene ends were 6 bases for V and 7 bases for J; bases not matched to a gene: 8. CDR1 and CDR2 (germline): LNHDA, SQIVND (reference sequence). This CDR3 has 15 amino acids.

The chain has TRBV6-5 and TRBJ1-2; a weak D match, TRBD1 (6 bases). The CDR3 is made up of 13 amino acids. V was trimmed by 2 bases and J by 6 bases, leaving 10 bases between them. Germline V gene lookup returns CDR1 MNHEY and CDR2 SVGAGI. The CDR3 sequence: CASSYRTADGYTF. CDR3 in DNA: TGTGCCAGCAGTTACCGGACAGCAGATGGCTACACCTTC.

Many counts were recorded for this clonotype. The rearrangement links TRBV7-3 to TRBJ2-5; the D is unclear. Germline V gene sequence: CDR1 SGHTA, CDR2 FQGTGA. The CDR3 runs 13 residues. V lost 0 bases and J lost 5, with 7 bases in between. DNA for the CDR3: TGTGCCAGCAGCTTAACGACGAGGGAGACCCAGTACTTC. Residues: CASSLTTRETQYF.

This clonotype showed up just a few times. The chain employs TRBV12-3 or TRBV12-4 and TRBJ2-3; D is possibly TRBD1 or TRBD2 (5 bases each). The ends were cut back, 4 bases at V and 0 bases at J, with 14 bases in the middle. The CDR3 length is 16 residues. The CDR3 protein is CASSSGTWSSTDTQYF. The CDR3 nucleotides are TGTGCCAGCAGTTCCGGGACCTGGTCTAGCACAGATACGCAGTATTTT.

This clonotype was detected only a few times. This chain connects TRBV4-2 to TRBJ2-7; 7 bases line up with TRBD2. Germline V gene data show CDR1 as LGHNA and CDR2 as YNFKEQ. V trimming: 3 bases; J trimming: 1 base; junction bases outside the gene matches: 12. The CDR3 has 17 amino acids. CDR3 sequence reads: CASSHGPKRGPSYEQYF. CDR3 nucleotides: TGTGCCAGCAGCCATGGACCTAAGCGGGGCCCATCCTACGAGCAGTACTTC.

This clonotype was counted at least ten times. This chain links TRBV7-2 with TRBJ1-2, with 7 bases matching TRBD1. This CDR3 comprises 15 residues. Trimming at V came to 5 bases and at J to 7 bases, leaving 13 bases not matched to a gene. Germline CDR1 and CDR2: SGHTA and FQGNSA. The CDR3 here is CASSPQGQSVSGYTF. In DNA, the CDR3 is TGTGCCAGCAGCCCACAGGGACAGTCCGTCAGTGGCTACACCTTC.

Many counts were recorded for this clonotype. The V and J genes are TRBV28 and TRBJ1-1; D is undetermined. The CDR3 covers 12 residues. Germline V lookup: CDR1 MDHEN, CDR2 SYDVKM. V lost 1 base to trimming and J lost 3 bases, with 3 bases between them. CDR3 nucleotide sequence: TGTGCCAGCAGTTTATTGGACACTGAAGCTTTCTTT. Residues: CASSLLDTEAFF.

This clonotype was seen ten or more times. The rearrangement uses TRBV7-2 and TRBJ1-5; 8 bases are shared with TRBD1. This CDR3 has 15 amino acids. V lost 4 bases to trimming and J lost 3 bases; unmatched junction nucleotides: 5. Germline assignment: CDR1 SGHTA and CDR2 FQGNSA. The CDR3 reads CASSSTDRVNQPQHF. The DNA for the CDR3 is TGTGCCAGCAGCTCTACGGACAGGGTCAATCAGCCCCAGCATTTT. Filled out from reference TRBV7-2 and TRBJ1-5, the complete variable domain reads GAGVSQSPSNKVTEKGKDVELRCDPISGHTALYWYRQSLGQGLEFLIYFQGNSAPDKSGLPSDRFSAERTGGSVSTLTIQRTQQEDSAVYLCASSSTDRVNQPQHFGDGTRLSIL.

This clonotype has a handful of counts. V and J are TRBV20-1 and TRBJ2-4, with D uncertain. CDR3 size: 13 residues. Germline CDR1 reads DFQATT; CDR2 reads SNEGSKA (reference sequence). The V end was cut by 7 bases, the J end by 3 bases, with 13 bases between. CDR3 in DNA: TGCAGTGTCGGGTCGGGCCTCAAAAACATTCAGTACTTC. Translating it yields CSVGSGLKNIQYF.

This clonotype was counted a single time. The conserved closing phenylalanine or tryptophan is absent in this CDR3, likely reflecting a read error. The DNA is left out, because the CDR3 cannot be placed on it with certainty; the CDR3 is given as TCRdb lists it. The rearrangement joins TRBV29-1 to TRBJ1-5. With termini counted, the CDR3 has 9 amino acids. The germline V gene has CDR1 SQVTM and CDR2 ANQGSEA. The CDR3 sequence is CSVERQGGL.

This clonotype has ten or more counts. The rearrangement uses TRBV12-3 or TRBV12-4 and TRBJ1-5; 7 positions agree with TRBD1. The CDR3 is made up of 15 amino acids. The ends lost 1 base at V and 10 bases at J; junction bases unmatched: 10. The CDR3 reads CASSLGGGGSGPQHF. The CDR3 DNA sequence: TGTGCCAGCAGTTTAGGAGGGGGCGGTTCAGGACCCCAGCATTTT.

This clonotype was seen ten or more times. The chain uses TRBV10-3 and TRBJ2-7; TRBD2 is a possible D gene (7 bases). Germline V gene data show CDR1 as ENHRY and CDR2 as SYGVKD. The CDR3 length is 14 residues. The ends were cut back, 8 bases at V and 5 bases at J, with 19 bases in the middle. For the CDR3, the DNA is TGTGCCATCGCTGGAGGGGGGGGGCAGGACGAGCAGTACTTC. It translates to CAIAGGGGQDEQYF.

The sample holds many counts of this clonotype. The rearrangement joins TRBV25-1 to TRBJ2-5, with no clear D. V was trimmed by 3 bases and J by 4 bases, leaving 24 bases between them. The length of the CDR3 is 18 residues. Germline loops: CDR1 MGHDK, CDR2 SYGVNS. This CDR3 is CASSESLPGRGWGETQYF. The CDR3, as DNA: TGTGCCAGCAGTGAGTCCCTCCCTGGACGAGGTTGGGGAGAGACCCAGTACTTC.

The chain is built from TRBV6-1 and TRBJ2-5; possibly TRBD1 for D (5 bases). With 5 bases removed from V and 2 bases from J, the gap between germline ends came to 15 bases. The CDR3 extends over 15 amino acids. In germline, CDR1 is MNHNS, CDR2 SASEGT. The CDR3 bases are TGTGCCAGCAGTCCCCGGACAACATGGCAAGAGACCCAGTACTTC. Translation gives CASSPRTTWQETQYF.